This TCR beta chain was sequenced for a study of control samples from healthy donors and cancer patients. Germline V CDR1 and CDR2: SNHLY, FYNNEI. The CDR3 spans 16 residues. V was clipped by 2 bases and J by 7 bases, with 18 bases between them. Sequenced by immunoSEQ multiplex PCR; TCRdb stores in-frame clones only, minus some. In the table there are 75,000 to 100,000 clones, 80% to 95% of which are singletons. This TCR came from a human donor in good health. The donor label of this sample is uncertain. This chain uses TRBV2 with TRBJ2-1; weak D call: TRBD2 (6 bases). Sequences were obtained from blood. The CDR3 protein is CASSEIRGRAGNEQFF. For the CDR3, the DNA is TGTGCCAGCAGTGAAATTAGGGGCCGGGCGGGGAATGAGCAGTTCTTC.